This T cell receptor (beta chain) was captured by sequencing in a study of radiation and T cells in renal cell carcinoma. Study findings and constraints: From baseline, blood top tumor clonotypes peaked at 2 weeks post-radiation.

The germline V gene has CDR1 SGHTS and CDR2 YDEGEE. The CDR3 extends over 14 amino acids. Trimming removed 0 bases from V and 0 bases from J, with 3 bases in between. Repertoires were generated with immunoSEQ multiplex PCR, while TCRdb's copy carries only in-frame clones and drops some. The table shows 140,000 to 150,000 clones, with about 85% occurring only once. In the case of this clone: Its antigen is unidentified.

Specified time point: baseline pretreatment blood. Treatment noted: 15 Gy SBRT to primary tumor, nephrectomy 4 weeks later. This sample comprised blood, obtained from a patient whose treatment included radiotherapy and nephrectomy. This sequence was found in a woman between 65 and 79 years old with renal cell carcinoma. This chain uses TRBV5-8 with TRBJ1-4; D is undetermined. The CDR3 coding sequence is TGTGCCAGCAGCTTGGGTGCAACTAATGAAAAACTGTTTTTT. It is translated as CASSLGATNEKLFF. Based on the CDR3 plus reference TRBV5-8 and TRBJ1-4, the full variable domain is EAGVTQSPTHLIKTRGQQATLRCSPISGHTSVYWYQQALGLGLQFLLWYDEGEERNRGNFPPRFSGRQFPNYSSELNVNALELEDSALYLCASSLGATNEKLFFGSGTQLSVL.